This T cell receptor (beta chain) is drawn from a study of control samples from healthy donors and cancer patients. The J segment lost 8 bases and the V segment lost 4 bases, leaving 30 bases of the junction unmatched. The CDR3 consists of 23 residues. In germline, CDR1 is MNHEY, CDR2 SMNVEV (reference sequence). The table came from immunoSEQ multiplex PCR; TCRdb's copy has only in-frame clones and leaves some out. The repertoire includes approximately 170,000 clones, around 87% of them detected once, and around 1.4% sits in the top ten. The TCR sequence derives from a woman between 50 and 59 years old in good health. The sequenced sample was blood. The V and J genes are TRBV27 and TRBJ2-1; TRBD2 aligns across 12 bases. The CDR3 spells CASSSDLPRMTSGGGGLRHEQFF. CDR3 bases: TGTGCCAGCAGTTCCGACCTTCCCCGAATGACTAGCGGGGGCGGGGGGTTAAGGCATGAGCAGTTCTTC.